This T cell receptor (beta chain) was recovered during a study of cytomegalovirus exposure and HLA in healthy donors. Study-level background: An early data release held some 85 million unique TCRs from HLA-typed donors.

Germline-derived CDR1 and CDR2 are SGHTA and FQGTGA. V lost 5 bases to trimming and J lost 8 bases, with 19 bases between them. The CDR3 has 15 amino acids. Note on this clone: Its antigen is not known.

Study-level points and caveats: Immune exposure data for these donors was limited to CMV serostatus.

Amplification used 60 Vbeta primers and 13 Jbeta primers. Method: immunoSEQ multiplex PCR; TCRdb's copy keeps in-frame clones and lacks some. The sample includes hundreds of thousands of clones, over 60% of them seen just once. The specimen was PBMCs. The sequence derives from a man younger than 30 in good health and CMV-seronegative. The chain joins TRBV7-3 to TRBJ2-1, with a possible D match to TRBD2 (6 bases). CDR3 protein: CASSLWAGTFHEQFF. CDR3 DNA sequence: TGTGCCAGCAGCCTTTGGGCGGGGACCTTCCATGAGCAGTTCTTC. Full variable domain (missing parts from reference TRBV7-3 and TRBJ2-1): GAGVSQTPSNKVTEKGKYVELRCDPISGHTALYWYRQSLGQGPEFLIYFQGTGAADDSGLPNDRFFAVRPEGSVSTLKIQRTERGDSAVYLCASSLWAGTFHEQFFGPGTRLTVL.